The 27 T cell receptor beta chains below were found in one sample sequenced in a study of T cell responses to AZD1222 COVID-19 vaccine. The table came from immunoSEQ multiplex PCR; TCRdb's copy has only in-frame clones and leaves some out. The table includes some 130,000 clones, under 95% detected once. This sample comprised peripheral blood, obtained 28 days after the second AZD1222 dose. The receptors were sampled from an adult who received the AZD1222 COVID-19 vaccine.

The CDR3: CASSLRLVRTSNEQYF. The CDR3 DNA reads as TGTGCCAGCAGCTTACGGTTAGTGAGGACCTCTAACGAGCAGTACTTC. V is TRBV11-2 and J is TRBJ2-7, with no clear D. V gave up 2 bases and J gave up 5 bases, with 19 bases separating them. The germline gives CDR1 SGHAT, CDR2 FQNNGV. The length of the CDR3 is 16 residues.

The CDR3 bases are TGCGCCAGCATGGCGCAGGGAGGGGAGACCCAGTACTTC. Translation: CASMAQGGETQYF. The chain employs TRBV5-1 and TRBJ2-5, with TRBD2 matching 7 bases. The J segment lost 5 bases and the V segment lost 6 bases, leaving 7 bases of the junction unmatched. This CDR3 spans 13 amino acids. Germline lookup yields CDR1 SGHRS and CDR2 YFSETQ.

The rearrangement links TRBV7-8 to TRBJ2-7, with D maybe TRBD1 (6 bases). The length of the CDR3 is 13 residues. V lost 3 bases and J 6 bases, leaving 12 bases between the germline ends. CDR1 is SGHVS and CDR2 is FQNEAQ in the germline V gene. The CDR3 is CASSFARTVEQYF. The CDR3, as DNA: TGTGCCAGCAGCTTCGCCAGGACAGTCGAGCAGTACTTC.

The chain uses TRBV5-4 and TRBJ1-2; D is unclear. The germline gives CDR1 SGHNT, CDR2 YYREEE (reference sequence). The CDR3 spans 15 residues. Deletions cut 0 bases from V and 4 bases from J, with 13 bases between. CDR3 DNA: TGTGCCAGCAGCTTGGGGGCCAGCACCATCTATGGCTACACCTTC. Translating gives CASSLGASTIYGYTF.

The rearrangement uses TRBV10-3 and TRBJ2-3, with 12 bases lining up with TRBD2. Germline V gene data show CDR1 as ENHRY and CDR2 as SYGVKD. V was pared by 0 bases and J by 4 bases, with 17 bases of the junction left unmatched. This CDR3 region has 21 residues. CDR3 coding DNA: TGTGCCATCAGTGAGTCTCGCCTAGCGGGAGGGTCTCTCCCAGACGCAGATACGCAGTATTTT. Amino acids: CAISESRLAGGSLPDADTQYF.

The chain couples TRBV30 to TRBJ1-1; TRBD1 matches 8 bases. The J segment lost 6 bases and the V segment lost 2 bases, leaving 11 bases of the junction unmatched. Looked up from germline, CDR1 is GTSNPN and CDR2 is SVGIG (reference sequence). The CDR3 spans 15 residues. For the CDR3, the DNA is TGTGCCTGGAGTATCGGGCAGGGGGCAGGGGCTGAAGCTTTCTTT. This codes for CAWSIGQGAGAEAFF. Combining the CDR3 with reference TRBV30 and TRBJ1-1 gives the whole variable domain SQTIHQWPATLVQPVGSPLSLECTVEGTSNPNLYWYRQAAGRGLQLLFYSVGIGQISSEVPQNLSASRPQDRQFILSSKKLLLSDSGFYLCAWSIGQGAGAEAFFGQGTRLTVV.

V is TRBV30 and J is TRBJ1-2, with D possibly being TRBD1 (5 bases). CDR3 size: 14 residues. V lost 4 bases, J lost 8 bases, and 20 bases lay in between. Germline V CDR1 and CDR2: GTSNPN, SVGIG (reference sequence). CDR3 sequence: CAWIRRQPLGGYTF. The CDR3 bases are TGTGCCTGGATACGCCGACAGCCATTGGGGGGCTACACCTTC. Drawing the rest from reference TRBV30 and TRBJ1-2, the complete variable domain is SQTIHQWPATLVQPVGSPLSLECTVEGTSNPNLYWYRQAAGRGLQLLFYSVGIGQISSEVPQNLSASRPQDRQFILSSKKLLLSDSGFYLCAWIRRQPLGGYTFGSGTRLTVV.

The chain combines TRBV14 with TRBJ2-7; D call uncertain. Germline CDR1 reads SGHDN; CDR2 reads FVKESK. V dropped 0 bases and J dropped 7 bases, with 10 bases sitting between them. This CDR3 comprises 13 residues. In DNA, the CDR3 is TGTGCCAGCAGCCAAGATGGAGTGGGTGAGCAGTACTTC. Its protein is CASSQDGVGEQYF. Combining the CDR3 with reference TRBV14 and TRBJ2-7 gives the whole variable domain EAGVTQFPSHSVIEKGQTVTLRCDPISGHDNLYWYRRVMGKEIKFLLHFVKESKQDESGMPNNRFLAERTGGTYSTLKVQPAELEDSGVYFCASSQDGVGEQYFGPGTRLTVT.

V and J are TRBV7-3 and TRBJ2-1; 15 nucleotides agree with TRBD2. The CDR3 has 14 amino acids. With V trimmed by 5 bases and J by 12 bases, 5 bases remained unmatched. In germline, CDR1 is SGHTA, CDR2 FQGTGA. DNA of the CDR3: TGTGCCAGCAGCCGGACTAGCGGGAGGGGACGGCAGTTCTTC. Protein product: CASSRTSGRGRQFF. Supplemented by reference TRBV7-3 and TRBJ2-1, the full variable domain reads GAGVSQTPSNKVTEKGKYVELRCDPISGHTALYWYRQSLGQGPEFLIYFQGTGAADDSGLPNDRFFAVRPEGSVSTLKIQRTERGDSAVYLCASSRTSGRGRQFFGPGTRLTVL.

The chain couples TRBV4-1 to TRBJ1-2; D is ambiguous. The CDR3 sequence is 15 residues long. Trimming cost V 1 base and J 4 bases, with 13 bases left between them. Per the germline V gene, CDR1 is MGHRA and CDR2 is YSYEKL. The CDR3 reads CASSQGSYGSYGYTF. The CDR3 DNA reads TGCGCCAGCAGCCAAGGGTCATACGGGAGCTATGGCTACACCTTC.

The rearrangement uses TRBV6-5 and TRBJ2-7; TRBD1 agrees at 8 bases. The V segment lost 7 bases and the J segment 3 bases; nucleotides outside the gene matches: 8. CDR1 and CDR2 from the germline V gene are MNHEY and SVGAGI. This CDR3 is built from 14 residues. The CDR3 here is CASKIAGGIYEQYF. CDR3 DNA sequence: TGTGCCAGCAAGATCGCAGGGGGCATCTACGAGCAGTACTTC.

This chain uses TRBV6-5 with TRBJ1-1, with D hard to call. This CDR3 comprises 15 residues. Germline V lookup: CDR1 MNHEY, CDR2 SVGAGI. The germline V and J ends were trimmed by 7 bases and 0 bases, with 15 bases remaining between them. The CDR3 reads CASNLRAGLNTEAFF. CDR3 in DNA: TGTGCCAGCAATTTACGTGCAGGACTGAACACTGAAGCTTTCTTT.

The gene calls are TRBV30 and TRBJ2-1, with TRBD2 matching 8 bases. After removal of 4 bases from V and 4 bases from J, the junction contained 9 bases not matched to a gene. The CDR3 has 15 residues. Germline values: CDR1 GTSNPN, CDR2 SVGIG (reference sequence). The CDR3 reads CAWNQLSGSYNEQFF. In DNA, the CDR3 is TGTGCCTGGAACCAACTAAGCGGGAGTTACAATGAGCAGTTCTTC. Supplemented by reference TRBV30 and TRBJ2-1, the full variable domain reads SQTIHQWPATLVQPVGSPLSLECTVEGTSNPNLYWYRQAAGRGLQLLFYSVGIGQISSEVPQNLSASRPQDRQFILSSKKLLLSDSGFYLCAWNQLSGSYNEQFFGPGTRLTVL.

This chain's CDR3 is CASTRQAGGSDTQYF. DNA for the CDR3: TGTGCCAGCACCCGACAGGCGGGAGGCTCAGATACGCAGTATTTT. V and J are TRBV6-5 and TRBJ2-3; 8 positions agree with TRBD2. This CDR3 has 15 residues. CDR1 MNHEY and CDR2 SVGAGI come from the germline V gene. The V gene end was trimmed by 7 bases and the J gene end by 4 bases; junction bases not matched to a gene: 10.

The chain carries TRBV3-1 (or the pseudogene TRBV3-2) and TRBJ2-7; 10 bases are shared with TRBD2. CDR1 and CDR2 (germline): LGHDT, YNNKEL (reference sequence). V shed 5 bases, J shed 0 bases, and the junction held 4 bases outside the gene matches. This CDR3 has 15 residues. The CDR3 bases are TGTGCCAGCAGCGCACTAGCGGGACTCTCCTACGAGCAGTACTTC. Amino acid sequence: CASSALAGLSYEQYF.

The J gene is TRBJ2-7, the V gene TRBV19, with TRBD2 identical over 11 bases. The CDR3 is 15 residues long. Trimming at V came to 5 bases and at J to 5 bases, leaving 8 bases not matched to a gene. Germline V gives CDR1 LNHDA, CDR2 SQIVND (reference sequence). The CDR3 DNA follows: TGTGCCAGTAGTTCCGTAGCGGGAGGGCGGCACGAGCAGTACTTC. Translation gives CASSSVAGGRHEQYF. The full variable domain, with the rest looked up from reference TRBV19 and TRBJ2-7, is DGGITQSPKYLFRKEGQNVTLSCEQNLNHDAMYWYRQDPGQGLRLIYYSQIVNDFQKGDIAEGYSVSREKKESFPLTVTSAQKNPTAFYLCASSSVAGGRHEQYFGPGTRLTVT.

The chain recombines TRBV5-1 with TRBJ2-2; D perhaps matches TRBD2 (6 bases). From germline, CDR1 is SGHRS and CDR2 YFSETQ. V lost 4 bases and J 6 bases, leaving 25 bases between the germline ends. The CDR3 runs 18 residues. Here the CDR3 DNA reads TGCGCCAGCAGCACGCAACTTTGGGGGGTTCTCCGGCCCGGGGAGCTGTTTTTT. This codes for CASSTQLWGVLRPGELFF. Drawing the rest from reference TRBV5-1 and TRBJ2-2, the complete variable domain is KAGVTQTPRYLIKTRGQQVTLSCSPISGHRSVSWYQQTPGQGLQFLFEYFSETQRNKGNFPGRFSGRQFSNSRSEMNVSTLELGDSALYLCASSTQLWGVLRPGELFFGEGSRLTVL.

The chain couples TRBV5-1 to TRBJ2-2, with D unresolved. The CDR3 is 14 residues long. Trimming stripped 6 bases from V and 2 bases from J, with 11 bases between. Germline CDR1 SGHRS, CDR2 YFSETQ. The CDR3 DNA reads TGCGCCAGCAAGAGGCAGATAAACACCGGGGAGCTGTTTTTT. Protein sequence: CASKRQINTGELFF.

CDR3 nucleotides: TGTGCCACCAGTGATTCAGATCAGCCCCAGCATTTT. Translating it yields CATSDSDQPQHF. The chain recombines TRBV24-1 with TRBJ1-5, with D uncertain. With 2 bases removed from V and 5 bases from J, the gap between germline ends came to 3 bases. The CDR3 runs 12 residues. CDR1 and CDR2 from the germline V gene are KGHDR and SFDVKD.

This sequence joins TRBV6-1 and TRBJ1-5; 7 bases fit TRBD1. The CDR3 consists of 13 residues. The V segment lost 3 bases and the J segment 5 bases; nucleotides outside the gene matches: 1. Germline-derived CDR1 and CDR2 are MNHNS and SASEGT. The CDR3 DNA is TGTGCCAGCAGTGACGACAGGGATCAGCCCCAGCATTTT. It codes for CASSDDRDQPQHF.

The rearrangement links TRBV29-1 to TRBJ2-1, with 7 bases matching TRBD1. CDR1 is SQVTM and CDR2 is ANQGSEA in the germline V gene. Trimming took 3 bases from V and 1 from J; bases not matched to a gene: 9. The CDR3 length is 16 residues. CDR3 in amino acids: CSVELGTAYSYNEQFF. CDR3 nucleotide sequence: TGCAGCGTTGAGCTGGGGACAGCTTATTCCTACAATGAGCAGTTCTTC.

This chain connects TRBV2 to TRBJ2-3; 7 bases are a match to TRBD1. CDR3 length: 13 residues. Germline V gene sequence: CDR1 SNHLY, CDR2 FYNNEI. The V and J ends lost 7 bases and 6 bases, in that order; junction bases with no gene match: 7. In DNA, the CDR3 is TGTGCCAGCAATGACAGGGCTGGGGATACGCAGTATTTT. It yields the protein CASNDRAGDTQYF.

This sequence joins TRBV7-8 and TRBJ1-4; D uncertain. Trimming shortened V by 5 bases and J by 8 bases, and 15 bases separated the two germline ends. Germline lookup yields CDR1 SGHVS and CDR2 FQNEAQ. This CDR3 has 14 amino acids. Here the CDR3 DNA reads TGTGCCAGCAGCGACGGACCCGTTAGGGAAAAACTGTTTTTT. Amino acid sequence: CASSDGPVREKLFF.

The chain is built from TRBV5-4 and TRBJ2-6, with unresolved D. Trimming left V 4 bases short and J 2 bases short, with 4 bases between. Germline V gives CDR1 SGHNT, CDR2 YYREEE (reference sequence). CDR3 length: 13 residues. The CDR3 loop reads CASSPPGANVLTF. The CDR3 region has the DNA TGTGCCAGCAGCCCCCCTGGGGCCAACGTCCTGACTTTC.

The chain has TRBV28 and TRBJ2-7, with D possibly called TRBD1 or TRBD2 (5 bases each). The CDR3 spans 17 residues. Germline V gene sequence: CDR1 MDHEN, CDR2 SYDVKM. V was shortened by 4 bases and J by 3 bases, with 22 bases between the two germline ends. CDR3 bases: TGTGCCAGCAGTTCCTATCTCCAACGGGGCCCGCTCTACGAGCAGTACTTC. It is translated as CASSSYLQRGPLYEQYF.

The chain employs TRBV5-4 and TRBJ2-4; 9 bases agree with TRBD1. Germline V gene lookup returns CDR1 SGHNT and CDR2 YYREEE (reference sequence). Losses at the gene ends were 4 bases for V and 3 bases for J; bases not matched to a gene: 8. This CDR3 is built from 16 residues. CDR3 nucleotides: TGTGCCAGCAGCGCGGGACAGGGTGGTCTCAAAAACATTCAGTACTTC. Protein: CASSAGQGGLKNIQYF.

The chain links TRBV7-9 to TRBJ2-5; D uncertain. Trimming removed 5 bases at V and 4 bases at J, with 8 bases between. CDR1 is SEHNR, CDR2 FQNEAQ, per germline (reference sequence). CDR3 length equals 12 residues. CDR3 loop: CASSDRTETQYF. The CDR3 nucleotides read TGTGCCAGCAGCGACCGTACAGAGACCCAGTACTTC.